The next 10 T cell receptor beta chains were all read from a single sample in a study of blood T cell repertoires in COVID-19. Sequencing was performed with immunoSEQ multiplex PCR; in TCRdb, only in-frame clones are kept and a portion is missing. The repertoire holds roughly 190,000 clones, with over 75% as singletons. What was sequenced was peripheral blood. The receptors derive from a middle-aged woman who had recovered from COVID-19.

This clone was detected a few times. The CDR3 DNA is TGTGCCAGCAGTGGCCGGGAACCTAATTCACCCCTCCACTTT. Translated: CASSGREPNSPLHF. The V gene is TRBV7-9, the J gene TRBJ1-6; no clear D. V lost 6 bases and J lost 6, with 12 bases in between. Germline values: CDR1 SEHNR, CDR2 FQNEAQ (reference sequence). This CDR3 comprises 14 residues.

This clone is a singleton in its sample. The chain links TRBV30 to TRBJ1-3; 7 positions agree with TRBD1. The CDR3 extends over 17 amino acids. With V trimmed by 1 base and J by 0 bases, 9 bases remained unmatched. Looked up from germline, CDR1 is GTSNPN and CDR2 is SVGIG (reference sequence). The CDR3 here is CAWSGNRGFFSGNTIYF. CDR3 bases: TGTGCCTGGAGTGGAAACAGGGGATTCTTCTCTGGAAACACCATATATTTT.

CDR3 region: CASSQTGRNEQYF. In DNA form, the CDR3 reads TGTGCCAGCAGTCAGACAGGAAGGAACGAGCAGTACTTC. V gene TRBV6-2 or TRBV6-3 combines with J gene TRBJ2-7; D possibly corresponds to TRBD1 (6 bases). V was shortened by 5 bases and J by 5 bases, with 13 bases between the two germline ends. Germline CDR1 MNHEY, CDR2 SVGEGT. The CDR3 loop spans 13 amino acids.

The V call is TRBV18, the J call TRBJ1-2; 7 positions agree with TRBD1. Germline V gene sequence: CDR1 KGHSH, CDR2 LQKENI. This CDR3 has 16 residues. V shed 4 bases and J 2 bases; nucleotides not matched to a gene: 10. The CDR3 region is CASSLVAGQLNYGYTF. CDR3 DNA sequence: TGTGCCAGCTCACTAGTCGCGGGACAGTTAAACTATGGCTACACCTTC. Complete variable domain (other parts from reference TRBV18 and TRBJ1-2): NAGVMQNPRHLVRRRGQEARLRCSPMKGHSHVYWYRQLPEEGLKFMVYLQKENIIDESGMPKERFSAEFPKEGPSILRIQQVVRGDSAAYFCASSLVAGQLNYGYTFGSGTRLTVV.

This chain uses TRBV18 with TRBJ2-7; 7 bases match TRBD1. Germline CDR1 reads KGHSH; CDR2 reads LQKENI. This CDR3 is 13 amino acids long. Trimming removed 4 bases from V and 7 bases from J; junction bases left unmatched: 7. CDR3 amino acids: CASSLNGQEEQYF. The DNA for the CDR3 is TGTGCCAGCTCACTCAACGGACAGGAAGAGCAGTACTTC.

J is TRBJ2-5 and V is TRBV15; 11 bases line up with TRBD2. V lost 1 base and J lost 5; bases outside the gene matches: 0. The CDR3 is made up of 14 amino acids. Looked up from germline, CDR1 is LNHNV and CDR2 is YYDKDF (reference sequence). This CDR3 reads CATSRASGRETQYF. The CDR3 region has the DNA TGTGCCACCAGCAGAGCTAGCGGGAGGGAGACCCAGTACTTC. Together with reference TRBV15 and TRBJ2-5, the CDR3 gives the full variable domain: DAMVIQNPRYQVTQFGKPVTLSCSQTLNHNVMYWYQQKSSQAPKLLFHYYDKDFNNEADTPDNFQSRRPNTSFCFLDIRSPGLGDTAMYLCATSRASGRETQYFGPGTRLLVL.

The chain links TRBV28 to TRBJ1-5, with D unresolved. Germline V gene sequence: CDR1 MDHEN, CDR2 SYDVKM. The ends were cut back, 3 bases at V and 4 bases at J, with 19 bases in the middle. This CDR3 region has 17 residues. CDR3 residues: CASSFGPVRPENQPQHF. CDR3 DNA sequence: TGTGCCAGCAGTTTCGGTCCGGTGAGGCCCGAGAATCAGCCCCAGCATTTT.

The chain carries TRBV4-1 and TRBJ2-5, with 11 nucleotides matching TRBD2. The CDR3 loop spans 16 amino acids. Germline V gives CDR1 MGHRA, CDR2 YSYEKL. J lost 5 bases, V lost 4 bases, and 9 bases had no gene match. This CDR3 is CASSLGLGTSGETQYF. The CDR3 coding sequence is TGCGCCAGCAGCCTGGGTTTGGGGACTAGCGGTGAGACCCAGTACTTC.

The V call is TRBV30, the J call TRBJ1-5; possible D gene TRBD1, 6 bases. Germline V gene sequence: CDR1 GTSNPN, CDR2 SVGIG (reference sequence). Trimming took 0 bases from V and 7 from J, leaving 16 bases between them. The CDR3 is 15 residues long. CDR3 loop: CAWSVPGGLRQPQHF. In DNA, the CDR3 is TGTGCCTGGAGTGTACCGGGGGGCTTGAGGCAGCCCCAGCATTTT.

The V call is TRBV6-5, the J call TRBJ2-7; 8 nucleotides line up with TRBD1. V shed 9 bases and J 4 bases; nucleotides not matched to a gene: 8. Germline loops: CDR1 MNHEY, CDR2 SVGAGI. CDR3 length: 13 amino acids. The CDR3 spells CASIKTGGYEQYF. The CDR3 DNA reads as TGTGCCAGTATTAAAACAGGGGGGTACGAGCAGTACTTC.